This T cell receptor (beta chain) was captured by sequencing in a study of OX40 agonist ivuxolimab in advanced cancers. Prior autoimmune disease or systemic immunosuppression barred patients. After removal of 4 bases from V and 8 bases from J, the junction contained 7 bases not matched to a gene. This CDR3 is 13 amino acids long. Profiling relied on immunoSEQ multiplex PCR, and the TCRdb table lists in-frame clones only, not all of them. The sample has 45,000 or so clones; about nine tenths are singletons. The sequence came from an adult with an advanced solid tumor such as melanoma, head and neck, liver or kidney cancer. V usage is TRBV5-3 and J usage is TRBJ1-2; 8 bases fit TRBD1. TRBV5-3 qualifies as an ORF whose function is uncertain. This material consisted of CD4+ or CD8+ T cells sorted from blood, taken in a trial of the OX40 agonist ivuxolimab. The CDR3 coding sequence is TGTGCCAGAAGCGTGGGACAGGAAAGGGGCTACACCTTC. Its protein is CARSVGQERGYTF.